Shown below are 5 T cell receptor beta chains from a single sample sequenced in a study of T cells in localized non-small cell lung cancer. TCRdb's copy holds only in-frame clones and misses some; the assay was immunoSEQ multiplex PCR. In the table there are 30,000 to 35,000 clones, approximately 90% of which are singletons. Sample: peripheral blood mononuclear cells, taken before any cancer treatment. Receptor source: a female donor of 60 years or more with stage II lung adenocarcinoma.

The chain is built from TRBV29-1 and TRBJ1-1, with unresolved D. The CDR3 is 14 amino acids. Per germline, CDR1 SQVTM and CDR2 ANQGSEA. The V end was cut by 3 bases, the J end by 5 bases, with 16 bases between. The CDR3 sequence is CSVDRGRFVTEAFF. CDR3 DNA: TGCAGCGTTGATCGTGGCAGGTTTGTAACTGAAGCTTTCTTT.

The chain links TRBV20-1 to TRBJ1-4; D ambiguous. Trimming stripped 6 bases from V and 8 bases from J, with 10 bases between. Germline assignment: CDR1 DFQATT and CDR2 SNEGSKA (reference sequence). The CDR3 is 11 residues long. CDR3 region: CSATPHEKLFF. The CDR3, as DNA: TGCAGTGCGACCCCCCACGAAAAACTGTTTTTT.

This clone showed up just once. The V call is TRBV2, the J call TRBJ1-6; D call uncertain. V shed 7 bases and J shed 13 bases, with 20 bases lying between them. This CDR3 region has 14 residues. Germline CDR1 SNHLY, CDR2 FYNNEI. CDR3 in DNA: TGTGCCAGCACTCTAGGCACAGACATTCACCCCCTCCACTTT. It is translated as CASTLGTDIHPLHF.

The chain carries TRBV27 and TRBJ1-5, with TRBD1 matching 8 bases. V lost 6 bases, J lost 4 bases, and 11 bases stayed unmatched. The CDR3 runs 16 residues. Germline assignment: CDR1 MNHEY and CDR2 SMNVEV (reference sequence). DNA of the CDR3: TGTGCCAGCAGACGTGCACAGGGGGAGTGGAATCAGCCCCAGCATTTT. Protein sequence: CASRRAQGEWNQPQHF.

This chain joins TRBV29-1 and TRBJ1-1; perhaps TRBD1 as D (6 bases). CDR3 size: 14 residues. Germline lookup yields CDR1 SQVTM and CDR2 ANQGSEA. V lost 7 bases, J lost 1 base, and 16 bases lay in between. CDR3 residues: CSATEGGANTEAFF. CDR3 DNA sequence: TGCAGCGCAACAGAGGGGGGGGCGAACACTGAAGCTTTCTTT.